The 18 T cell receptor beta chains listed next were all sequenced from one sample in a study of T-cell memory formation after mild COVID-19. MiXCR, run by TCRdb on the 5' RACE reads, gives a single entry per CDR3 protein. This sample has around 500,000 distinct CDR3 sequences; about 18% occur once, and the top ten carry 10% to 15%. The sequencing input was PBMCs or a T cell subset sorted from them (not recorded which). The receptors were sampled from an adult woman who had mild COVID-19 (a few samples of this study predate the infection). Cell type and time point are not known.

CDR3 sequence: CSVTWLSTDTQYF. For the CDR3, the DNA is TGCAGCGTGACCTGGTTAAGCACAGATACGCAGTATTTT. J is TRBJ2-3 and V is TRBV29-1; no clear D gene. The length of the CDR3 is 13 residues. V lost 6 bases, J lost 0 bases, and 10 bases lay in between. The germline V gene encodes CDR1 SQVTM and CDR2 ANQGSEA.

This clonotype has just a few counts. This rearrangement joins TRBV20-1 to TRBJ2-1; TRBD2 is a possible D gene (6 bases). The V and J ends lost 1 base and 7 bases respectively, with 14 bases between them. Germline CDR1 is DFQATT and CDR2 is SNEGSKA (reference sequence). The CDR3 is made up of 14 amino acids. For the CDR3, the DNA is TGCAGTGCTAGAGTGCCGGGAGTGGGAAATGAGCAGTTCTTC. Its translation: CSARVPGVGNEQFF.

A few counts support this clonotype. The V and J genes are TRBV7-9 and TRBJ2-1; 11 nucleotides line up with TRBD2. The V gene's germline CDR1 is SEHNR and CDR2 FQNEAQ (reference sequence). There are 13 residues in the CDR3. Germline trimming cut 5 bases from V and 10 bases from J; bases unmatched to any gene: 4. DNA of the CDR3: TGTGCCAGCAGCGCGACTAGCGGGATCGAGCAGTTCTTC. This sequence encodes CASSATSGIEQFF.

V gene TRBV29-1 combines with J gene TRBJ1-1, with D uncertain. Germline assignment: CDR1 SQVTM and CDR2 ANQGSEA. This CDR3 has 15 amino acids. The V gene lost 1 base and the J gene lost 4 bases, with 16 bases spanning the gap. The CDR3 DNA follows: TGCAGCGTTGAAGGTGGTTTCAGGCTGGGCACTGAAGCTTTCTTT. Its translation is CSVEGGFRLGTEAFF.

The sample holds many counts of this clonotype. V gene TRBV20-1 combines with J gene TRBJ2-7; D call uncertain. The V gene lost 0 bases and the J gene lost 4 bases, with 4 bases spanning the gap. CDR1 and CDR2 (germline): DFQATT, SNEGSKA (reference sequence). The CDR3 totals 11 residues. CDR3 sequence: CSARDTYEQYF. In DNA, the CDR3 is TGCAGTGCTAGAGATACGTACGAGCAGTACTTC.

This rearrangement joins TRBV12-3 or TRBV12-4 to TRBJ2-7; 7 bases are shared with TRBD1. V lost 5 bases and J lost 2; bases outside the gene matches: 6. This CDR3 is 14 amino acids long. Written as DNA, the CDR3 is TGTGCCAGCAGTGGGGGTAGGGGGCCCTACGAGCAGTACTTC. This sequence encodes CASSGGRGPYEQYF.

The gene calls are TRBV7-9 and TRBJ2-5, with 8 bases fitting TRBD1. Germline trimming cut 5 bases from V and 5 bases from J; bases unmatched to any gene: 13. The CDR3 extends over 16 amino acids. CDR1 is SEHNR and CDR2 is FQNEAQ in the germline V gene (reference sequence). CDR3 coding DNA: TGTGCCAGCAGCCGTTTTCAGGGGGCCGCGGTGGAGACCCAGTACTTC. Protein: CASSRFQGAAVETQYF.

The J gene is TRBJ2-3, the V gene TRBV20-1, with D unclear. The CDR3 loop spans 13 amino acids. Germline V lookup: CDR1 DFQATT, CDR2 SNEGSKA (reference sequence). Between the trimmed V and J ends, which lost 2 bases and 6 bases, there was a span of 12 bases. The CDR3 DNA follows: TGCAGTGCTAGATATCGGACCGCGGATACGCAGTATTTT. This encodes CSARYRTADTQYF.

This clonotype came up a few times. The gene calls are TRBV7-2 and TRBJ2-7, with 7 nucleotides matching TRBD2. Germline values: CDR1 SGHTA, CDR2 FQGNSA. With V trimmed by 1 base and J by 3 bases, 6 bases remained unmatched. This CDR3 has 15 amino acids. Here the CDR3 DNA reads TGTGCCAGCAGCTTAGAACTGCCTAGCGGCTACGAGCAGTACTTC. Translation: CASSLELPSGYEQYF.

This clonotype was recorded a few times. V usage is TRBV12-3 or TRBV12-4 and J usage is TRBJ2-3; 8 bases agree with TRBD1. The CDR3 sequence is 15 residues long. V was pared by 6 bases and J by 5 bases, with 10 bases of the junction left unmatched. In DNA form, the CDR3 reads TGTGCCAGCAGCCCCAAGGGGACAGGAAAAGATACGCAGTATTTT. This codes for CASSPKGTGKDTQYF.

The chain couples TRBV30 to TRBJ2-7; D gene uncertain. The ends were cut back, 2 bases at V and 2 bases at J, with 7 bases in the middle. CDR3 length equals 12 residues. Per the germline V gene, CDR1 is GTSNPN and CDR2 is SVGIG (reference sequence). The CDR3 region is CAWSNFAYEQYF. The CDR3, as DNA: TGTGCCTGGAGTAACTTCGCCTACGAGCAGTACTTC. The full variable domain, in which reference TRBV30 and TRBJ2-7 provide the parts outside the CDR3, is SQTIHQWPATLVQPVGSPLSLECTVEGTSNPNLYWYRQAAGRGLQLLFYSVGIGQISSEVPQNLSASRPQDRQFILSSKKLLLSDSGFYLCAWSNFAYEQYFGPGTRLTVT.

This sequence joins TRBV20-1 and TRBJ1-5; D is possibly TRBD1 (5 bases). The germline V gene encodes CDR1 DFQATT and CDR2 SNEGSKA (reference sequence). Trimming stripped 3 bases from V and 6 bases from J, with 12 bases between. The CDR3 has 13 amino acids. This CDR3 reads CSASRDDGQPQHF. CDR3 DNA: TGCAGTGCTAGTCGGGACGATGGTCAGCCCCAGCATTTT.

This chain joins TRBV15 and TRBJ1-5; tentatively, D is TRBD1 (6 bases). Germline V gene sequence: CDR1 LNHNV, CDR2 YYDKDF (reference sequence). Trimming removed 5 bases at V and 0 bases at J, with 17 bases between. The CDR3 extends over 17 amino acids. CDR3 sequence reads: CATSGSDRTYSNQPQHF. The CDR3 nucleotides read TGTGCCACCAGCGGATCAGACAGGACTTATAGCAATCAGCCCCAGCATTTT.

This rearrangement joins TRBV29-1 to TRBJ2-2; D call uncertain. Germline CDR1 and CDR2: SQVTM and ANQGSEA. V was trimmed by 7 bases and J by 4 bases, leaving 7 bases between them. This CDR3 region has 11 residues. CDR3 bases: TGCAGCGGGGGAAGCACCGGGGAGCTGTTTTTT. Protein sequence: CSGGSTGELFF.

The chain combines TRBV20-1 with TRBJ2-7; D may be TRBD1 (7 bases). This CDR3 comprises 13 residues. Germline V gene lookup returns CDR1 DFQATT and CDR2 SNEGSKA (reference sequence). Trimming removed 4 bases from V and 1 base from J, with 11 bases in between. The CDR3 DNA sequence: TGCAGTGCTACGACAGGGAGGTCCTACGAGCAGTACTTC. As protein: CSATTGRSYEQYF.

The gene calls are TRBV12-3 or TRBV12-4 and TRBJ2-7; 9 bases map to TRBD1. The CDR3 is 18 residues long. The trim removed 6 bases at V and 6 bases at J, leaving 21 bases unmatched. This CDR3 is CASRPGFWTGERSSEQYF. The CDR3 DNA reads TGTGCCAGCAGGCCTGGTTTCTGGACAGGGGAACGCTCTTCCGAGCAGTACTTC.

This clonotype was seen more than once but under ten times. The chain employs TRBV5-6 and TRBJ1-2; 7 bases are a match to TRBD1. V was pared by 5 bases and J by 12 bases, with 10 bases of the junction left unmatched. This CDR3 has 12 residues. The germline CDR1 and CDR2 sequences are SGHDT and YYEEEE. The CDR3 DNA reads TGTGCCAGCAGACAGACAGGGTTGGAGGACACCTTC. Protein product: CASRQTGLEDTF.

The chain is built from TRBV29-1 and TRBJ2-1; 7 positions match TRBD2. The germline V gene has CDR1 SQVTM and CDR2 ANQGSEA. The CDR3 sequence is 16 residues long. After removal of 3 bases from V and 4 bases from J, the junction contained 12 bases not matched to a gene. CDR3 sequence (DNA): TGCAGCGTTGACAGATGGGGCGGGAGCAAATACAATGAGCAGTTCTTC. Its protein is CSVDRWGGSKYNEQFF.